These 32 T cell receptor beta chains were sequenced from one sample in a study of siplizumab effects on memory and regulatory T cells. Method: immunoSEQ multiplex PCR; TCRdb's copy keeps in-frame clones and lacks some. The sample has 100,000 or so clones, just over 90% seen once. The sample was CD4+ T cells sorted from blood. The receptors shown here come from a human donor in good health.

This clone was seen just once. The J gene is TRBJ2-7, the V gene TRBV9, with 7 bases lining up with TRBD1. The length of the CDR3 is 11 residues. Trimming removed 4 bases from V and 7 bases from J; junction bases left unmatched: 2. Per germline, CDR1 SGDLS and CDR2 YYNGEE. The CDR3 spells CASSRQGEQYF. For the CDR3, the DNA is TGTGCCAGCAGCCGACAGGGAGAGCAGTACTTC.

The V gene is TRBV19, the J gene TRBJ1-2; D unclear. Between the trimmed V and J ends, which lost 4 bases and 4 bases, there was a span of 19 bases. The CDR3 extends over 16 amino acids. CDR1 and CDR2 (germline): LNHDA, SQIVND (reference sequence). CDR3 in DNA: TGTGCCAGTAGTACTGATATACGGGCCGTAGGCTATGGCTACACCTTC. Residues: CASSTDIRAVGYGYTF.

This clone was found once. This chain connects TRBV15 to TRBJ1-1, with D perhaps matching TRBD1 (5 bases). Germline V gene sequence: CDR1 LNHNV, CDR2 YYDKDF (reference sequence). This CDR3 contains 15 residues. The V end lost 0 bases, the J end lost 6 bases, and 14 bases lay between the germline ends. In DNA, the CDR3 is TGTGCCACCAGCAGAGAATTTACTTGGGGCTCTGAAGCTTTCTTT. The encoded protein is CATSREFTWGSEAFF.

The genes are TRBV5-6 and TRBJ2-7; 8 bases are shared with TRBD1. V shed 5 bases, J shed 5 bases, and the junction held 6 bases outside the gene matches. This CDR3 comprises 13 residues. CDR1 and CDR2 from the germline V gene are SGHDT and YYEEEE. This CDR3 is CASSSDRVDEQYF. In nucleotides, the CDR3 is TGTGCCAGCAGTTCGGACAGGGTGGACGAGCAGTACTTC.

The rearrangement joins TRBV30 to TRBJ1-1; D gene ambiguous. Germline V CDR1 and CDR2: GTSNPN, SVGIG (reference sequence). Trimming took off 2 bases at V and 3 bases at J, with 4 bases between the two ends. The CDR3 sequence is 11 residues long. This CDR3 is CAWSSDTEAFF. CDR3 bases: TGTGCCTGGAGTTCCGACACTGAAGCTTTCTTT.

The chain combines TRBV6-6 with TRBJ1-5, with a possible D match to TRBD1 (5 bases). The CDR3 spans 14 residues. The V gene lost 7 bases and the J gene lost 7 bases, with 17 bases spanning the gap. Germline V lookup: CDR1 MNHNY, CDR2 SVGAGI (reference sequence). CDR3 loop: CASTRRGVGQPQHF. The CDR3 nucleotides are TGTGCCAGCACCCGGCGAGGGGTCGGCCAGCCCCAGCATTTT.

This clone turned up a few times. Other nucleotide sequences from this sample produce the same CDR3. The CDR3 DNA reads TGTGCCAGCAGCTTGGATGGGTCCAATCAGCCCCAGCATTTT. It specifies CASSLDGSNQPQHF. This chain uses TRBV5-5 with TRBJ1-5; no firm D call. Trimming removed 0 bases from V and 3 bases from J, with 7 bases in between. Germline CDR1 is SGHKS and CDR2 is YYEKEE (reference sequence). This CDR3 is built from 14 residues. Variable domain in full (rest from reference TRBV5-5 and TRBJ1-5): DAGVTQSPTHLIKTRGQQVTLRCSPISGHKSVSWYQQVLGQGPQFIFQYYEKEERGRGNFPDRFSARQFPNYSSELNVNALLLGDSALYLCASSLDGSNQPQHFGDGTRLSIL.

The CDR3 bases are TGCAGCGCTAGTGGAAACACCATATATTTT. As protein: CSASGNTIYF. The rearrangement uses TRBV29-1 and TRBJ1-3; D is ambiguous. Germline CDR1 and CDR2: SQVTM and ANQGSEA. The V end was cut by 7 bases, the J end by 3 bases, with 4 bases between. The CDR3 is 10 residues long.

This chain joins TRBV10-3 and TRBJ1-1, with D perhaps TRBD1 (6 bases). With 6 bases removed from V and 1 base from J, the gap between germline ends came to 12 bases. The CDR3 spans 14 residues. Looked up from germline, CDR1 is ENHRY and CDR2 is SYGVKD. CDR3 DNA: TGTGCCATCAGCGGGACAAACAAGAACACTGAAGCTTTCTTT. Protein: CAISGTNKNTEAFF.

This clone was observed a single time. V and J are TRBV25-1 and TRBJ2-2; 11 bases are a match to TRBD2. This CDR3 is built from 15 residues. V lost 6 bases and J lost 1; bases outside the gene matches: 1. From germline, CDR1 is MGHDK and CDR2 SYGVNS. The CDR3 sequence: CASSGLAGNTGELFF. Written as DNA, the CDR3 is TGTGCCAGCAGCGGACTAGCGGGGAACACCGGGGAGCTGTTTTTT.

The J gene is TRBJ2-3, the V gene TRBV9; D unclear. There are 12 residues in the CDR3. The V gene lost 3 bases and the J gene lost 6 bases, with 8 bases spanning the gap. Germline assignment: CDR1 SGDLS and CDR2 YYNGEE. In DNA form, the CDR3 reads TGTGCCAGCAGCGCCAGCGTGGATACGCAGTATTTT. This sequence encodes CASSASVDTQYF.

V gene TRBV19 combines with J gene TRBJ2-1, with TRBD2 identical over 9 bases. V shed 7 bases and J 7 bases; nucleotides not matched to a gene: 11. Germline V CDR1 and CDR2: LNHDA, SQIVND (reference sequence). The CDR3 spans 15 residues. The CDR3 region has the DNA TGTGCCAGTACGCTAAGGCGGGAGGGCCGGAATGAGCAGTTCTTC. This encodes CASTLRREGRNEQFF. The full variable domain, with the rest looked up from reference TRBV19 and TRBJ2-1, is DGGITQSPKYLFRKEGQNVTLSCEQNLNHDAMYWYRQDPGQGLRLIYYSQIVNDFQKGDIAEGYSVSREKKESFPLTVTSAQKNPTAFYLCASTLRREGRNEQFFGPGTRLTVL.

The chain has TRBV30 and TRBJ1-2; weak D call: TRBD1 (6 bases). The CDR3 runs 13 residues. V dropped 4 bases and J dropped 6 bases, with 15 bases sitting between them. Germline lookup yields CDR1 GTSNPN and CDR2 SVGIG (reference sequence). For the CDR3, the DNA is TGTGCCTGGACCTTTACAGGGAGCCATGGCTACACCTTC. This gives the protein CAWTFTGSHGYTF.

CDR3 sequence: CASSENHRGYATNEKLFF. CDR3 nucleotides: TGTGCCAGCAGCGAAAATCACAGGGGGTACGCAACTAATGAAAAACTGTTTTTT. The chain couples TRBV7-6 to TRBJ1-4; TRBD1 matches 8 bases. The trim removed 5 bases at V and 0 bases at J, leaving 11 bases unmatched. The CDR3 has 18 residues. Germline CDR1 and CDR2: SGHVS and FNYEAQ.

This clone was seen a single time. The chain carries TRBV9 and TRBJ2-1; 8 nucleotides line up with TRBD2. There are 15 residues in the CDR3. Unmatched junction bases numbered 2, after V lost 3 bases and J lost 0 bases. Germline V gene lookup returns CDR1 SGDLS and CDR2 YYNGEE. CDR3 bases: TGTGCCAGCAGCGGACTAGCGAACTCCTACAATGAGCAGTTCTTC. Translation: CASSGLANSYNEQFF. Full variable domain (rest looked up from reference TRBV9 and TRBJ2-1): DSGVTQTPKHLITATGQRVTLRCSPRSGDLSVYWYQQSLDQGLQFLIQYYNGEERAKGNILERFSAQQFPDLHSELNLSSLELGDSALYFCASSGLANSYNEQFFGPGTRLTVL.

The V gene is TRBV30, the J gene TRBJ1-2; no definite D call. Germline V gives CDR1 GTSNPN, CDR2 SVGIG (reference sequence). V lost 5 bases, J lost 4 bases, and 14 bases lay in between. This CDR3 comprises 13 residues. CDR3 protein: CAWGRGTPYGYTF. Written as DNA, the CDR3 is TGTGCCTGGGGTAGAGGTACTCCCTATGGCTACACCTTC.

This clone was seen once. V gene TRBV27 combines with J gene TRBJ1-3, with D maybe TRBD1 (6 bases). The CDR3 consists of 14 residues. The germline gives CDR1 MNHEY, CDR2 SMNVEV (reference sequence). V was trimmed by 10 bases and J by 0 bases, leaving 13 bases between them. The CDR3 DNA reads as TGTGCCAACCCAAGACAGGTCTCTGGAAACACCATATATTTT. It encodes CANPRQVSGNTIYF.

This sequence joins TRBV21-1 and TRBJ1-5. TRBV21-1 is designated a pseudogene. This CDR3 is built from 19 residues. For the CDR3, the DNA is TGTGCCAGCAGCAAGCGACCAGGGACGGAATCCCATAGCAATCAGCCCCAGCATTTT. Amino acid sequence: CASSKRPGTESHSNQPQHF.

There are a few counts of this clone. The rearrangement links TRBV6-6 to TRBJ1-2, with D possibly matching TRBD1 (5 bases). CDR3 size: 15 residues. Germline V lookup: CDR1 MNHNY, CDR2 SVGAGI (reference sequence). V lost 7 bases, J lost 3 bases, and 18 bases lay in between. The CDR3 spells CASKLPGDSHYGYTF. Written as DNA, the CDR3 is TGTGCCAGCAAACTACCTGGGGACTCCCACTATGGCTACACCTTC.

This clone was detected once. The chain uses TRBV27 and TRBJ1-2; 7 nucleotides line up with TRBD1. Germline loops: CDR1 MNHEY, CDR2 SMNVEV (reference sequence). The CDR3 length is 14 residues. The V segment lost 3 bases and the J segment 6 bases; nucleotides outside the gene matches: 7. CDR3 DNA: TGTGCCAGCAGTTTTGAGGGGGCGGAAGATGGCTACACCTTC. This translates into CASSFEGAEDGYTF.

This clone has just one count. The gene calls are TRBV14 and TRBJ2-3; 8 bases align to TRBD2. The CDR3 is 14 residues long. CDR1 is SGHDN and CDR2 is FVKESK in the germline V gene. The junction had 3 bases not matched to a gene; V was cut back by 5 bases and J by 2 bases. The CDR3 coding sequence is TGTGCCAGCAGCAGCGGGAGTAACACAGATACGCAGTATTTT. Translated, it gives CASSSGSNTDTQYF.

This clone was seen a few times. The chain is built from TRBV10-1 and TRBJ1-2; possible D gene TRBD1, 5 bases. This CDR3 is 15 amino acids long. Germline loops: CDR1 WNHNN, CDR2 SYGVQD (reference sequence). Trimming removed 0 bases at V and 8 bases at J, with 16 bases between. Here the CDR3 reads CASSESLGHPGGYTF. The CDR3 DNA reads TGCGCCAGCAGTGAGTCGCTCGGACACCCAGGGGGCTACACCTTC.

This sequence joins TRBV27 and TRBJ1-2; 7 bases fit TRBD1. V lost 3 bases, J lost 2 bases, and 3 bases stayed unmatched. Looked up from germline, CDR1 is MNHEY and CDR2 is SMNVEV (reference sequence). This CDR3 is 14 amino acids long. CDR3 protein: CASSFKQGNYGYTF. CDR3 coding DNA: TGTGCCAGCAGTTTCAAACAGGGGAACTATGGCTACACCTTC.

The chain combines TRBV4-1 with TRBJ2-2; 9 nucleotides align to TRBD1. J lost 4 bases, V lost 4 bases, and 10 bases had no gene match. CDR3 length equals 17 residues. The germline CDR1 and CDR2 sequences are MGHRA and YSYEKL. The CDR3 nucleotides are TGCGCCAGCAGCCCTCGGACAGGGGAGACGGCCACCGGGGAGCTGTTTTTT. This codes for CASSPRTGETATGELFF.

CDR3 nucleotide sequence: TGTGCCAGCAGTCACACAGGGGCAGGTACCTACGAGCAGTACTTC. It translates to CASSHTGAGTYEQYF. V is TRBV6-6 and J is TRBJ2-7; 7 bases are shared with TRBD1. The CDR3 consists of 15 residues. Germline loops: CDR1 MNHNY, CDR2 SVGAGI (reference sequence). After removal of 5 bases from V and 2 bases from J, the junction contained 9 bases not matched to a gene.

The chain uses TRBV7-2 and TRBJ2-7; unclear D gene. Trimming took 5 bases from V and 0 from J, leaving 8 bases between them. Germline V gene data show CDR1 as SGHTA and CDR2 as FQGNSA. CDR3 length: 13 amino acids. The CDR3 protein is CASSRTNSYEQYF. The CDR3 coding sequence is TGTGCCAGCAGCCGGACCAACTCCTACGAGCAGTACTTC.

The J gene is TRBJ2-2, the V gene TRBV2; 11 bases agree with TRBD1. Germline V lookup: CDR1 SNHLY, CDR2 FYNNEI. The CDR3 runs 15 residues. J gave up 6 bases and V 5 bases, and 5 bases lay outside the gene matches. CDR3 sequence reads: CASSTTGQGAGELFF. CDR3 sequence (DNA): TGTGCCAGCAGTACTACGGGACAGGGGGCCGGGGAGCTGTTTTTT. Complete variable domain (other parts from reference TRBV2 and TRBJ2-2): EPEVTQTPSHQVTQMGQEVILRCVPISNHLYFYWYRQILGQKVEFLVSFYNNEISEKSEIFDDQFSVERPDGSNFTLKIRSTKLEDSAMYFCASSTTGQGAGELFFGEGSRLTVL.

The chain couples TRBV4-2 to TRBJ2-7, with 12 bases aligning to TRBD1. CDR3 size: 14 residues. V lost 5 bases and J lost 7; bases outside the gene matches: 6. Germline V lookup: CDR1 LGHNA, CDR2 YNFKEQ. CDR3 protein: CASSAGTGGWEQYF. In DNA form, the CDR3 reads TGTGCCAGCAGCGCCGGGACAGGGGGCTGGGAGCAGTACTTC.

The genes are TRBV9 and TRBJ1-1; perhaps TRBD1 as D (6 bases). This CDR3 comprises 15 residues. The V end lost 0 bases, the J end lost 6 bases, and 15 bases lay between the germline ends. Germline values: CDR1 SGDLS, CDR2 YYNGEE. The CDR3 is CASSVVGGMGSEAFF. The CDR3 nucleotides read TGTGCCAGCAGCGTAGTAGGGGGGATGGGCTCTGAAGCTTTCTTT.

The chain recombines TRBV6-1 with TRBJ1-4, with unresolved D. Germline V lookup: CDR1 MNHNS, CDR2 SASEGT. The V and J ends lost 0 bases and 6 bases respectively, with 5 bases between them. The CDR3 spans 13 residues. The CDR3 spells CASSEALHEKLFF. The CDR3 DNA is TGTGCCAGCAGTGAAGCCCTACATGAAAAACTGTTTTTT.

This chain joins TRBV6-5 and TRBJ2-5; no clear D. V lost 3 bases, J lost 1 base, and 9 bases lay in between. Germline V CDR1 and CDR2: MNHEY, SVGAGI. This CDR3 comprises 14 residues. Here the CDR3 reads CASSYSRIQETQYF. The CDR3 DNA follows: TGTGCCAGCAGTTATAGCAGAATCCAAGAGACCCAGTACTTC.

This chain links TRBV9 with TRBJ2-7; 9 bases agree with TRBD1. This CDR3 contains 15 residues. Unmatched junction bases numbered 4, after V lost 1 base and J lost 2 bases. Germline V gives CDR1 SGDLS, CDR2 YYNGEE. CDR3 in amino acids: CASSVTGTGTYEQYF. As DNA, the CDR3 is TGTGCCAGCAGCGTAACCGGGACAGGGACCTACGAGCAGTACTTC.